The clone carrying this TCR beta chain was counted many times. Reliance was placed on clinical symptoms, serum thyroxine, TRAb, thyroid ultrasound and orbital computed tomography for diagnosis. The data are from a study of Graves' ophthalmopathy and Graves' hyperthyroidism. CDR1 is SNHLY and CDR2 is FYNNEI in the germline V gene. Trimming removed 7 bases at V and 4 bases at J, with 13 bases between. The CDR3 covers 14 residues. The study amplified TCR beta CDR3 regions using RNA transcripts. HTBI primers primed a first-round RT-PCR, and a second-round multiplex PCR followed. TCRdb fed the multiplex PCR reads into MiXCR, producing one record per CDR3 protein. The sample includes roughly 1.1 million distinct CDR3 sequences, less than 45% seen only once; the top ten take 11%.

The chain links TRBV2 to TRBJ1-4; D is possibly TRBD1 (6 bases). Sequenced sample: peripheral blood or thyroid tissue (not recorded which). This sequence originates from an adult man with Graves' hyperthyroidism. CDR3 in amino acids: CASKLGGLNEKLFF. The DNA of the CDR3 is TGTGCCAGCAAGCTCGGGGGGCTTAATGAAAAACTGTTTTTT.